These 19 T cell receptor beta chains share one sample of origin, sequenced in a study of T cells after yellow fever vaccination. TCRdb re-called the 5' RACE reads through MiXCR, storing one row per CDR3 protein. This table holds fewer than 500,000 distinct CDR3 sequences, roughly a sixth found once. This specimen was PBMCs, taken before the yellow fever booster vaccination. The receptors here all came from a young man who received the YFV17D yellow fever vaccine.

CDR3 DNA sequence: TGTGCCACAGCGGAAAGCACAGATACGCAGTATTTT. It encodes CATAESTDTQYF. The chain joins TRBV15 to TRBJ2-3, with D possibly TRBD2 on 5 matching bases. CDR3 size: 12 residues. V lost 9 bases, J lost 0 bases, and 7 bases lay in between. The germline CDR1 and CDR2 sequences are LNHNV and YYDKDF (reference sequence).

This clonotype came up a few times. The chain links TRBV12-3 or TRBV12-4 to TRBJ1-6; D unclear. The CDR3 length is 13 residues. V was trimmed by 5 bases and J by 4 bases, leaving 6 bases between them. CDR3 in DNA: TGTGCCAGCAGTCCAGAGTATAATTCACCCCTCCACTTT. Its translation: CASSPEYNSPLHF.

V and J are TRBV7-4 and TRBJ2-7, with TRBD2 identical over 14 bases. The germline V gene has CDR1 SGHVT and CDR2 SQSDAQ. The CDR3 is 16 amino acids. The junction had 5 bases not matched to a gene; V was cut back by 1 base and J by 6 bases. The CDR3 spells CASSLGGLAGVPEQYV. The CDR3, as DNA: TGTGCCAGCAGCTTAGGGGGACTAGCGGGGGTACCCGAGCAGTACGTC.

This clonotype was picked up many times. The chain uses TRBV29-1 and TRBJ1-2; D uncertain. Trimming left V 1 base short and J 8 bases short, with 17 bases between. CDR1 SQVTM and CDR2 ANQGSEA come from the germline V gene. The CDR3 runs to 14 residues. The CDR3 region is CSVEGVDLLRGYTF. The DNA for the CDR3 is TGCAGCGTTGAAGGGGTCGACTTACTGAGGGGCTACACCTTC.

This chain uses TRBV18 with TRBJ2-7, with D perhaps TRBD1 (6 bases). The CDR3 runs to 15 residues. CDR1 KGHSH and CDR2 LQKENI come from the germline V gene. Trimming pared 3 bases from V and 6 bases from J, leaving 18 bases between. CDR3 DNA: TGTGCCAGCTCACCGACAGGTTCACCCTTTGGCGAGCAGTACGTC. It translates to CASSPTGSPFGEQYV.

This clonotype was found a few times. CDR3 in amino acids: CASSSPRGRGETQYF. CDR3 in DNA: TGCGCCAGCAGCTCACCCAGGGGGAGAGGGGAGACCCAGTACTTC. The chain couples TRBV5-1 to TRBJ2-5, with TRBD1 identical over 7 bases. The CDR3 is 15 amino acids. With 3 bases clipped from V and 5 bases from J, the junction kept 10 bases outside the gene matches. Germline V gene sequence: CDR1 SGHRS, CDR2 YFSETQ.

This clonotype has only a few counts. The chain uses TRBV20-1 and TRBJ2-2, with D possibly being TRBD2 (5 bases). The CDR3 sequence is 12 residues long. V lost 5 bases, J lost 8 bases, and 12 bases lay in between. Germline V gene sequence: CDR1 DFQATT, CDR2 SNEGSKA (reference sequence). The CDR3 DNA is TGCAGTGCTTCCCTGAGGGAGGGGGAGCTGTTTTTT. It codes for CSASLREGELFF.

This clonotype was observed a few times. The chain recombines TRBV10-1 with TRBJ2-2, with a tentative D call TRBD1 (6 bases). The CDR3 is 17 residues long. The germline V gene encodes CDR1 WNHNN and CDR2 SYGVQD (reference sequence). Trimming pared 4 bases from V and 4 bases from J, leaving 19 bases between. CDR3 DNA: TGCGCCAGCAGTGGCGCGGTGGGGGCCGTGACCACCGGGGAGCTGTTTTTT. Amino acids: CASSGAVGAVTTGELFF.

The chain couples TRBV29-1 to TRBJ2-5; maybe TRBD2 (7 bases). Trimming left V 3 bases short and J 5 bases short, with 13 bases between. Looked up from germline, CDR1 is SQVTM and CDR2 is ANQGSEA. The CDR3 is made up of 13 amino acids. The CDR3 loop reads CSVEAGAGETQYF. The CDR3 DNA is TGCAGCGTTGAGGCGGGGGCAGGGGAGACCCAGTACTTC.

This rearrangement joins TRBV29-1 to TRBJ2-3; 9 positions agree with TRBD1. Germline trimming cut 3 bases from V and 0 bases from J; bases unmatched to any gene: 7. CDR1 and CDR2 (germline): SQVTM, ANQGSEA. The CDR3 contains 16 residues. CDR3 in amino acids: CSVDRDREASTDTQYF. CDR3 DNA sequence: TGCAGCGTTGACCGGGACAGGGAAGCTAGCACAGATACGCAGTATTTT.

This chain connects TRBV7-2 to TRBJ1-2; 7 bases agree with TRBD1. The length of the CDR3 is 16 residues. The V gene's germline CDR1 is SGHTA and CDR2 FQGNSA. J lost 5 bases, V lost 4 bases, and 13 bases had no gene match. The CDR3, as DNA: TGTGCCAGCAGCTCTACCCATGCAGGGGGGCTGTATGGCTACACCTTC. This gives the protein CASSSTHAGGLYGYTF.

CDR3 nucleotides: TGTGCCAGCAGCTGGACTAGCGCACACGAGACCCAGTACTTC. It is translated as CASSWTSAHETQYF. This chain connects TRBV7-9 to TRBJ2-5; 9 bases match TRBD2. Germline lookup yields CDR1 SEHNR and CDR2 FQNEAQ (reference sequence). This CDR3 spans 14 amino acids. Trimming took 4 bases from V and 5 from J; bases not matched to a gene: 5.

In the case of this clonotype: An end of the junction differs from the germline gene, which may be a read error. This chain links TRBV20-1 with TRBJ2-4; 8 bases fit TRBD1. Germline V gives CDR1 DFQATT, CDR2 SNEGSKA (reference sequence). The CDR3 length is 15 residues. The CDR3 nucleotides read TGCAGTGCTAGAGTCCCCGGGACAGGCGATCGACATCCGCACTTC. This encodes CSARVPGTGDRHPHF.

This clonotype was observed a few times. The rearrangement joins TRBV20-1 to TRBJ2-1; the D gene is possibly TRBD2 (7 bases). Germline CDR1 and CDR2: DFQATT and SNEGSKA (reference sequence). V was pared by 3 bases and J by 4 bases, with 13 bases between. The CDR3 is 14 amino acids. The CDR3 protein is CSASGGGLYNEQFF. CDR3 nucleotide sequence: TGCAGTGCTAGCGGCGGGGGCCTGTACAATGAGCAGTTCTTC.

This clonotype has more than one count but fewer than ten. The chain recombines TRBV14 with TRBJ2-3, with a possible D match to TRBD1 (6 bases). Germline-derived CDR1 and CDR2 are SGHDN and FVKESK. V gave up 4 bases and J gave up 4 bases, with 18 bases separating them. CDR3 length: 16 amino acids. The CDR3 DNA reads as TGTGCCAGCAGCCTGGTCAGGGGTTCGCCCCCAGATACGCAGTATTTT. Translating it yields CASSLVRGSPPDTQYF.

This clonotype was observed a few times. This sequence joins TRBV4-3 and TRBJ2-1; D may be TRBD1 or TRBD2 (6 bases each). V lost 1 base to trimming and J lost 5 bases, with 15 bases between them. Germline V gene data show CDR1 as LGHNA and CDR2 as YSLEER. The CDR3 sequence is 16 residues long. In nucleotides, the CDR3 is TGCGCCAGCAGCCAAGGGCCTAGGGGGGCTAACAATGAGCAGTTCTTC. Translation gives CASSQGPRGANNEQFF.

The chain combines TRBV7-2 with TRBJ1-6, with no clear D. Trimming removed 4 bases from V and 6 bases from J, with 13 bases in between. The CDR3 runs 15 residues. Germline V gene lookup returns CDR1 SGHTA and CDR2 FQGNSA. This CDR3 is CASSYIGRSNSPLHF. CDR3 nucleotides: TGTGCCAGCAGCTACATTGGACGGTCTAATTCACCCCTCCACTTT.

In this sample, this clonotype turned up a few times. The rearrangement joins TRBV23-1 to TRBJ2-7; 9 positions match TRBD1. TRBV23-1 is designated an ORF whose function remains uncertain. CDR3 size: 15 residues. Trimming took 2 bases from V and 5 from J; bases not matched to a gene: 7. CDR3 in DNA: TGCGCCAGCAGTCAACGGGCCGGACAGGGGAACGAGCAGTACGTC. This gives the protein CASSQRAGQGNEQYV.

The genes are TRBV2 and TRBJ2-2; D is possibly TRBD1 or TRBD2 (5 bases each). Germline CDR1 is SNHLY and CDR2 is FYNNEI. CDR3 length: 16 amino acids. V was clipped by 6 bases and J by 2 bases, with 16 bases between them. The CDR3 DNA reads TGTGCCAGCAGCGATACCGGGACGATAAACACCGGGGAGCTGTTTTTT. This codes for CASSDTGTINTGELFF. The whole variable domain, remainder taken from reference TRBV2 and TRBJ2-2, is EPEVTQTPSHQVTQMGQEVILRCVPISNHLYFYWYRQILGQKVEFLVSFYNNEISEKSEIFDDQFSVERPDGSNFTLKIRSTKLEDSAMYFCASSDTGTINTGELFFGEGSRLTVL.